These 25 T cell receptor beta chains originate from one sample sequenced in a study of OX40 agonist ivuxolimab in advanced cancers. Profiled with immunoSEQ multiplex PCR; TCRdb holds only in-frame clones, not every one. Among about 64,000 clones, roughly 81% were seen once, and the ten largest hold about 9.1%. Sequenced here: CD4+ or CD8+ T cells sorted from blood, sampled in a trial of the OX40 agonist ivuxolimab. These receptors all stem from an adult with an advanced solid tumor such as melanoma, head and neck, liver or kidney cancer.

The rearrangement uses TRBV7-9 and TRBJ2-3; 7 bases fit TRBD2. CDR1 and CDR2 (germline): SEHNR, FQNEAQ (reference sequence). The trim removed 3 bases at V and 4 bases at J, leaving 7 bases unmatched. The CDR3 is made up of 15 amino acids. The chain's CDR3 is CASSFVGGSSDTQYF. The CDR3 DNA reads as TGTGCCAGCAGCTTCGTGGGAGGGAGTTCAGATACGCAGTATTTT.

This clone was seen once. The rearrangement uses TRBV30 and TRBJ1-4; D is ambiguous. The CDR3 totals 11 residues. Germline V lookup: CDR1 GTSNPN, CDR2 SVGIG (reference sequence). V was shortened by 2 bases and J by 8 bases, with 6 bases between the two germline ends. CDR3 loop: CAWSRREKLFF. In DNA, the CDR3 is TGTGCCTGGAGTCGGAGAGAAAAACTGTTTTTT. Filled out from reference TRBV30 and TRBJ1-4, the complete variable domain reads SQTIHQWPATLVQPVGSPLSLECTVEGTSNPNLYWYRQAAGRGLQLLFYSVGIGQISSEVPQNLSASRPQDRQFILSSKKLLLSDSGFYLCAWSRREKLFFGSGTQLSVL.

The rearrangement uses TRBV5-1 and TRBJ1-1; D unclear. Germline CDR1 reads SGHRS; CDR2 reads YFSETQ. The CDR3 has 14 amino acids. V lost 2 bases, J lost 0 bases, and 8 bases lay in between. The CDR3 reads CASSFNRVNTEAFF. CDR3 nucleotides: TGCGCCAGCAGCTTTAACAGAGTGAACACTGAAGCTTTCTTT.

The chain uses TRBV11-2 and TRBJ2-5, with D hard to call. Trimming took off 4 bases at V and 5 bases at J, with 14 bases between the two ends. The CDR3 length is 14 residues. The germline V gene has CDR1 SGHAT and CDR2 FQNNGV. CDR3 protein: CASSSNPPPETQYF. The DNA of the CDR3 is TGTGCCAGCAGCTCCAACCCACCACCTGAGACCCAGTACTTC.

The J gene is TRBJ1-5, the V gene TRBV7-2; no clear D gene. This CDR3 has 13 residues. The germline V gene encodes CDR1 SGHTA and CDR2 FQGNSA. V was cut by 0 bases and J by 7 bases, with 7 bases left in between. CDR3 region: CASSLAPVQPQHF. CDR3 coding DNA: TGTGCCAGCAGCTTAGCGCCCGTCCAGCCCCAGCATTTT.

The V call is TRBV9, the J call TRBJ1-4; D is possibly TRBD1 (6 bases). With 2 bases removed from V and 4 bases from J, the gap between germline ends came to 12 bases. Germline values: CDR1 SGDLS, CDR2 YYNGEE. The CDR3 length is 15 residues. In nucleotides, the CDR3 is TGTGCCAGCAGCGTCTTGACAGGACGTAATGAAAAACTGTTTTTT. Residues: CASSVLTGRNEKLFF.

This clone was recorded a few times. The rearrangement links TRBV2 to TRBJ2-5; D gene ambiguous. V lost 4 bases and J lost 4, with 7 bases in between. The CDR3 is 12 amino acids. Per the germline V gene, CDR1 is SNHLY and CDR2 is FYNNEI. The DNA of the CDR3 is TGTGCCAGCAGTGTCTGGTCAGAGACCCAGTACTTC. This encodes CASSVWSETQYF.

The chain carries TRBV6-6 and TRBJ1-1; weak D call: TRBD1 (6 bases). Trimming removed 0 bases from V and 4 bases from J, with 15 bases in between. Germline assignment: CDR1 MNHNY and CDR2 SVGAGI (reference sequence). This CDR3 has 16 residues. In nucleotides, the CDR3 is TGTGCCAGCAGTTACTCGTCAGGGGAGGTGCCCACTGAAGCTTTCTTT. It specifies CASSYSSGEVPTEAFF.

Here the CDR3 DNA reads TGTGCCAGCAGTCGATCTAGCGGGGGACTTACCTACGAGCAGTACTTC. Its translation is CASSRSSGGLTYEQYF. This chain links TRBV27 with TRBJ2-7, with 10 nucleotides matching TRBD2. This CDR3 is built from 16 residues. The junction had 9 bases not matched to a gene; V was cut back by 5 bases and J by 2 bases. Germline lookup yields CDR1 MNHEY and CDR2 SMNVEV (reference sequence).

V and J are TRBV4-2 and TRBJ2-5, with 12 bases that match TRBD2. Germline loops: CDR1 LGHNA, CDR2 YNFKEQ. This CDR3 contains 18 residues. V lost 1 base, J lost 2 bases, and 8 bases stayed unmatched. Written as DNA, the CDR3 is TGTGCCAGCAGCCAAGTACTAGCGGGGGGAGTCGGACAAGAGACCCAGTACTTC. Protein sequence: CASSQVLAGGVGQETQYF.

This chain links TRBV5-5 with TRBJ2-1, with a weak D call TRBD2 (5 bases). The germline V gene has CDR1 SGHKS and CDR2 YYEKEE (reference sequence). Trimming pared 4 bases from V and 1 base from J, leaving 12 bases between. The CDR3 length is 15 residues. CDR3 bases: TGTGCCAGCAGCGTCGGGATTAGTTCCTACAATGAGCAGTTCTTC. It is translated as CASSVGISSYNEQFF.

This rearrangement joins TRBV6-6 to TRBJ2-1; TRBD2 matches at 7 bases. V dropped 2 bases and J dropped 5; count of bases not matched to a gene: 6. CDR3 length equals 15 residues. In germline, CDR1 is MNHNY, CDR2 SVGAGI (reference sequence). CDR3 nucleotides: TGTGCCAGCAGTTACCTGGGCGGGGGAAACAATGAGCAGTTCTTC. As protein: CASSYLGGGNNEQFF.

This chain connects TRBV29-1 to TRBJ2-3; D unclear. CDR1 SQVTM and CDR2 ANQGSEA come from the germline V gene. V was clipped by 4 bases and J by 4 bases, with 12 bases between them. This CDR3 comprises 13 residues. The CDR3, as DNA: TGCAGCGTTGTTAGGAGAGGTGCAGATACGCAGTATTTT. This codes for CSVVRRGADTQYF.

This chain connects TRBV18 to TRBJ2-1; 9 positions match TRBD1. The V segment lost 0 bases and the J segment 5 bases; nucleotides outside the gene matches: 8. CDR1 is KGHSH and CDR2 is LQKENI in the germline V gene. The length of the CDR3 is 17 residues. The CDR3 sequence: CASSPPRGQGRNNEQFF. Written as DNA, the CDR3 is TGTGCCAGCTCACCACCGCGGGGACAGGGAAGAAACAATGAGCAGTTCTTC.

The V gene is TRBV2, the J gene TRBJ2-2, with TRBD2 identical over 9 bases. The CDR3 consists of 15 residues. Trimming at V came to 4 bases and at J to 4 bases, leaving 4 bases not matched to a gene. CDR1 is SNHLY, CDR2 FYNNEI, per germline. The CDR3: CASSAAGGLTGELFF. The DNA of the CDR3 is TGTGCCAGCAGTGCCGCGGGAGGGCTCACCGGGGAGCTGTTTTTT.

The gene calls are TRBV11-3 and TRBJ2-3; 7 nucleotides line up with TRBD1. The V gene end was trimmed by 8 bases and the J gene end by 4 bases; junction bases not matched to a gene: 12. This CDR3 comprises 15 residues. CDR1 and CDR2 from the germline V gene are SGHNT and YENEEA. In nucleotides, the CDR3 is TGTGCCAGCGTACAACAGGGGCGTACGGCAGATACGCAGTATTTT. Its protein product is CASVQQGRTADTQYF. Based on the CDR3 plus reference TRBV11-3 and TRBJ2-3, the full variable domain is EAGVVQSPRYKIIEKKQPVAFWCNPISGHNTLYWYLQNLGQGPELLIRYENEEAVDDSQLPKDRFSAERLKGVDSTLKIQPAELGDSAVYLCASVQQGRTADTQYFGPGTRLTVL.

V usage is TRBV11-3 and J usage is TRBJ2-1; 8 bases match TRBD2. CDR3 length equals 15 residues. With 5 bases clipped from V and 2 bases from J, the junction kept 5 bases outside the gene matches. CDR1 is SGHNT and CDR2 is YENEEA in the germline V gene. CDR3 amino acids: CASSLGRAAYNEQFF. The CDR3 DNA reads TGTGCCAGCAGCCTCGGGAGGGCCGCCTACAATGAGCAGTTCTTC.

The rearrangement joins TRBV11-2 to TRBJ1-1; 7 nucleotides line up with TRBD1. The V and J ends lost 4 bases and 0 bases, in that order; junction bases with no gene match: 11. This CDR3 region has 17 residues. Germline V gene data show CDR1 as SGHAT and CDR2 as FQNNGV. The CDR3 sequence: CASSSRDSSIMNTEAFF. The CDR3 nucleotides are TGTGCCAGCAGCTCTCGGGACAGCTCAATCATGAACACTGAAGCTTTCTTT. The entire variable domain, with the rest obtained from reference TRBV11-2 and TRBJ1-1, is as follows: EAGVAQSPRYKIIEKRQSVAFWCNPISGHATLYWYQQILGQGPKLLIQFQNNGVVDDSQLPKDRFSAERLKGVDSTLKIQPAKLEDSAVYLCASSSRDSSIMNTEAFFGQGTRLTVV.

This clone has more than one count but fewer than ten. V is TRBV11-3 and J is TRBJ2-3; TRBD2 matches 16 bases. This CDR3 has 20 residues. The V segment lost 5 bases and the J segment 2 bases; nucleotides outside the gene matches: 13. In germline, CDR1 is SGHNT, CDR2 YENEEA. CDR3 bases: TGTGCCAGCAGCCCGCACATAACGGGACTAGCGGGAGGGCCCACAGATACGCAGTATTTT. Translated, it gives CASSPHITGLAGGPTDTQYF. Filled out from reference TRBV11-3 and TRBJ2-3, the complete variable domain reads EAGVVQSPRYKIIEKKQPVAFWCNPISGHNTLYWYLQNLGQGPELLIRYENEEAVDDSQLPKDRFSAERLKGVDSTLKIQPAELGDSAVYLCASSPHITGLAGGPTDTQYFGPGTRLTVL.

The chain joins TRBV9 to TRBJ2-1; 13 bases map to TRBD2. V trimming: 1 base; J trimming: 2 bases; junction bases outside the gene matches: 6. The CDR3 runs 18 residues. Germline V gives CDR1 SGDLS, CDR2 YYNGEE. As DNA, the CDR3 is TGTGCCAGCAGCGTACAGACTAGCGGGGGGCCCCCCTACAATGAGCAGTTCTTC. It specifies CASSVQTSGGPPYNEQFF. The full variable domain, with the rest looked up from reference TRBV9 and TRBJ2-1, is DSGVTQTPKHLITATGQRVTLRCSPRSGDLSVYWYQQSLDQGLQFLIQYYNGEERAKGNILERFSAQQFPDLHSELNLSSLELGDSALYFCASSVQTSGGPPYNEQFFGPGTRLTVL.

This chain joins TRBV5-1 and TRBJ2-5; D might be TRBD1 (5 bases). The CDR3 totals 12 residues. Trimming cost V 3 bases and J 4 bases, with 7 bases left between them. Germline CDR1 reads SGHRS; CDR2 reads YFSETQ. CDR3 protein: CASSYQGETQYF. For the CDR3, the DNA is TGCGCCAGCAGCTACCAGGGAGAGACCCAGTACTTC.

This clone was detected once. V is TRBV7-3 and J is TRBJ2-1; D may correspond to TRBD1 or TRBD2 (5 bases each). The germline V gene has CDR1 SGHTA and CDR2 FQGTGA. The CDR3 is 13 amino acids. Deletions cut 0 bases from V and 12 bases from J, with 12 bases between. The CDR3 coding sequence is TGTGCCAGCAGCTTAACGGGACCGGGCGGGCAGTTCTTC. This codes for CASSLTGPGGQFF.

The J gene is TRBJ2-7, the V gene TRBV7-2; D gene ambiguous. Germline-derived CDR1 and CDR2 are SGHTA and FQGNSA. V was pared by 5 bases and J by 0 bases, with 11 bases between. This CDR3 contains 14 residues. CDR3: CASSLYMSSYEQYF. The CDR3 region has the DNA TGTGCCAGCAGCCTTTATATGAGCTCCTACGAGCAGTACTTC.

The genes are TRBV12-5 and TRBJ1-2, with TRBD1 matching 8 bases. Germline V gene lookup returns CDR1 LGHNT and CDR2 FRNRAP. The CDR3 extends over 14 amino acids. With 5 bases clipped from V and 7 bases from J, the junction kept 9 bases outside the gene matches. CDR3 loop: CASGPGQGFTGYTF. The CDR3 DNA reads as TGTGCTAGTGGTCCTGGACAGGGCTTTACTGGCTACACCTTC.

This chain links TRBV10-3 with TRBJ2-7; the match to TRBD1 covers 7 bases. The CDR3 covers 14 residues. CDR1 is ENHRY and CDR2 is SYGVKD in the germline V gene. V gave up 2 bases and J gave up 5 bases; unmatched junction bases: 6. CDR3 region: CAISEPGQSDEQYF. Here the CDR3 DNA reads TGTGCCATCAGTGAGCCGGGACAGTCCGACGAGCAGTACTTC.